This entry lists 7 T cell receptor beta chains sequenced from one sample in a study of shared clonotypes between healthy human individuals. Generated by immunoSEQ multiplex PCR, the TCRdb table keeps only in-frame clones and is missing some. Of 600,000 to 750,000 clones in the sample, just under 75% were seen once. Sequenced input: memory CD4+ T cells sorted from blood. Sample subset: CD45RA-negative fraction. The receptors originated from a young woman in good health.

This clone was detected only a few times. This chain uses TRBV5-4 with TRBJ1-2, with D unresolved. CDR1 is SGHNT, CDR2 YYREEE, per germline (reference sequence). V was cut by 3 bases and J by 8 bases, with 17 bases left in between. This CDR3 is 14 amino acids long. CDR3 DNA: TGTGCCAGCAGCTCGAGGACGGAAGGGTACGGCTACACCTTC. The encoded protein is CASSSRTEGYGYTF.

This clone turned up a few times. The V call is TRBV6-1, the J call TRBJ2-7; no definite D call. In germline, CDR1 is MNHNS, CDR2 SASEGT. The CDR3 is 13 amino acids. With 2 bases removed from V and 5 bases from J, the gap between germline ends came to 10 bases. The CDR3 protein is CASSEMGLHEQYF. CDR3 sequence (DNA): TGTGCCAGCAGTGAAATGGGTCTCCACGAGCAGTACTTC.

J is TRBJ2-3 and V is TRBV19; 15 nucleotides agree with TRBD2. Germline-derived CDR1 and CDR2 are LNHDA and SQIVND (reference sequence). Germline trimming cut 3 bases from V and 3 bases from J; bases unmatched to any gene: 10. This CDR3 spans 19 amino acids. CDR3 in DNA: TGTGCCAGTAGTATCCAGGGGGCTGGACTAGCGGGAGGGACAGATACGCAGTATTTT. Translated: CASSIQGAGLAGGTDTQYF. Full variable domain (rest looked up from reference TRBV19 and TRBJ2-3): DGGITQSPKYLFRKEGQNVTLSCEQNLNHDAMYWYRQDPGQGLRLIYYSQIVNDFQKGDIAEGYSVSREKKESFPLTVTSAQKNPTAFYLCASSIQGAGLAGGTDTQYFGPGTRLTVL.

The CDR3 loop is CASSFILRAGYTF. The DNA of the CDR3 is TGTGCCAGCAGTTTTATCCTCAGGGCTGGCTACACCTTC. The chain employs TRBV28 and TRBJ1-2; the D gene is possibly TRBD1 (5 bases). The CDR3 length is 13 residues. Germline CDR1 reads MDHEN; CDR2 reads SYDVKM. V was cut by 3 bases and J by 7 bases, with 12 bases left in between.

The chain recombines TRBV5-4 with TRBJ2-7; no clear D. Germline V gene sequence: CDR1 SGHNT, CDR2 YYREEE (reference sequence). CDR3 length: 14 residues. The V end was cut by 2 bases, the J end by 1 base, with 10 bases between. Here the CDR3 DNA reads TGTGCCAGCAGCTTACTTCACGGGTCCTACGAGCAGTACTTC. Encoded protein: CASSLLHGSYEQYF.

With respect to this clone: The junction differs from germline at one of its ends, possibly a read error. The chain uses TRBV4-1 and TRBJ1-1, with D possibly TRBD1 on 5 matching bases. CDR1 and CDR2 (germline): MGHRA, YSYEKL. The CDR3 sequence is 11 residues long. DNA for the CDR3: TGCGCCAGCAGCCAAGGCCCGGTGGGGGAATTT. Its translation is CASSQGPVGEF.

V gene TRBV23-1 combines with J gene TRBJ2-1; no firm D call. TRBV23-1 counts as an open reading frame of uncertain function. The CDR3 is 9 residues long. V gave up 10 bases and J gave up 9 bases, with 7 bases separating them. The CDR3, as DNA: TGCGCCACCCTCCTTGAGCAGTTCTTC. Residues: CATLLEQFF.